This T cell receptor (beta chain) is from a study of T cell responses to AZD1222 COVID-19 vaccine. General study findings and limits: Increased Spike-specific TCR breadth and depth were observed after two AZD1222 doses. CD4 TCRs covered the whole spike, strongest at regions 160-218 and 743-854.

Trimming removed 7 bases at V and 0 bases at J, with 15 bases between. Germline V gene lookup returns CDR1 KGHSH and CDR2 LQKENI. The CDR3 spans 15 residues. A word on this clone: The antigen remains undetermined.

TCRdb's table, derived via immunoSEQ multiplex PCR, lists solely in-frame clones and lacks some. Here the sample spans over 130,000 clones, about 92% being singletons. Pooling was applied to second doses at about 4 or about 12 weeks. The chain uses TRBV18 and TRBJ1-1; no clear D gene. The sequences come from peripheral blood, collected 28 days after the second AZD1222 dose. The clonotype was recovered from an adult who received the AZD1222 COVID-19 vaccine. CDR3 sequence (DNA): TGTGCCAGCTTCCCGCGGGTCAGAATGAACACTGAAGCTTTCTTT. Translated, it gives CASFPRVRMNTEAFF.